This TCR beta chain appears in the sequencing data of a study of T cells after yellow fever vaccination. At the level of the study: For low cell numbers, libraries were made with SMART-Seq v4 Ultra Low Input.

As TCR cDNA was made by 5'RACE template switching, a universal primer site and UMIs were added. A single record per CDR3 protein comes from TCRdb applying MiXCR to the 5' RACE reads. Seen here are 450,000 to 650,000 distinct CDR3 sequences, roughly 22% observed once, and the top ten hold about 15%. Notes on this clonotype: Antigen specificity is unknown.

Study-level points and caveats: Just a small share of clonotypes turned up in the CD4 compartment as well as the CD8 compartment. Highly abundant clonotypes carried over from the bulk population could end up in FACS-sorted repertoires as contaminants.

The CDR3 sequence is 21 residues long. Germline assignment: CDR1 LGHDT and CDR2 YNNKEL (reference sequence). The junction had 19 bases not matched to a gene; V was cut back by 4 bases and J by 3 bases. The chain carries TRBV3-1 and TRBJ2-6; the match to TRBD1 covers 9 bases. Sequenced here: PBMCs, sampled approximately 20 days after the first yellow fever vaccination. The clonotype originates from a man aged 18 to 35 who received the YFV17D yellow fever vaccine. CDR3 region: CASSLNLLRQGGWDGANVLTF. CDR3 DNA: TGTGCCAGCAGCCTAAACCTTCTTAGACAGGGGGGTTGGGATGGGGCCAACGTCCTGACTTTC.